The rows below give T cell receptor beta chains drawn from one sample of a study of cytomegalovirus exposure and HLA in healthy donors. TCRdb's table, derived via immunoSEQ multiplex PCR, lists solely in-frame clones and lacks some. Of about 73,000 clones listed, about 87% were seen once; the top ten hold approximately 4.2%. Material: PBMCs. The receptors were gathered from a woman between 18 and 30 years old in good health and CMV-seropositive. Each CDR3 is given with its conserved first and last residue. The order of the fields is V gene, J gene, clone size, D gene, CDR3 DNA, CDR3 protein. D genes are given only for firm matches. Size values are once, few and many counts, or a class for expanded clones, and some rows have none.

TRBV11-2,TRBJ2-7,.,TRBD1,TGTGCCAGCAGCTTAGAGATAGGGGGCTCGTACGAGCAGTACTTC,CASSLEIGGSYEQYF
TRBV15,TRBJ1-4,.,TRBD1,TGTGCCACCAGCAGGCAAACAGGGGGTAATGAAAAACTGTTTTTT,CATSRQTGGNEKLFF
TRBV9,TRBJ2-7,.,.,TGTGCCAGCAGCATCACCAGAGAGGCGGTCTCCTACGAGCAGTACTTC,CASSITREAVSYEQYF
TRBV7-9,TRBJ1-3,.,.,TGTGCCAGCAGCACCCCCCAAGAGGCAGGGCCTACGATTGGAAACACCATATATTTT,CASSTPQEAGPTIGNTIYF
TRBV28,TRBJ1-1,.,TRBD1,TGTGCCAGCAGACCACCGGACAGGGCGAACACTGAAGCTTTCTTT,CASRPPDRANTEAFF
TRBV28,TRBJ2-3,.,.,TGTGCCAGCAGGGGTAGCGGCTCTAGCACAGATACGCAGTATTTT,CASRGSGSSTDTQYF
TRBV28,TRBJ2-7,.,TRBD2,TGTGCCAGCAGTTCTTGGGGACTAGCGGGAACCTACGAGCAGTACTTC,CASSSWGLAGTYEQYF
TRBV5-1,TRBJ1-5,.,TRBD1,TGCGCCAGCAGCTTGCAAGGGGGCGATCAGCCCCAGCATTTT,CASSLQGGDQPQHF
TRBV6-6,TRBJ2-1,.,.,TGTGCCAGCAGTTACTCCCAGCGCGTTGTTGAGCAGTTCTTC,CASSYSQRVVEQFF
TRBV4-3,TRBJ1-2,once,TRBD1,TGCGCCAGCAGCCAAGAAGGGACAGCCAACTATGGCTACACCTTC,CASSQEGTANYGYTF
TRBV19,TRBJ1-2,.,.,TGTGCCAGTAGGGGGGCGCAGGCCGCCGGGGATGGCTACACCTTC,CASRGAQAAGDGYTF
TRBV5-6,TRBJ2-7,.,TRBD2,TGTGCCAGCAGCTCTCTGGACCTAGCGGTCGCCTACGAGCAGTACTTC,CASSSLDLAVAYEQYF
TRBV7-2,TRBJ2-1,.,.,TGTGCCAGCAGCTCTACTTCCTACAATGAGCAGTTCTTC,CASSSTSYNEQFF
TRBV15,TRBJ2-7,.,TRBD1,TGTGCCACCAGCAGAGTGACAGGGGGCACCTACGAGCAGTACTTC,CATSRVTGGTYEQYF
TRBV11-3,TRBJ2-5,.,.,TGTGCCAGCAGCCTAGGGACATCCGATACGGGAGAGACCCAGTACTTC,CASSLGTSDTGETQYF
TRBV25-1,TRBJ2-7,.,.,TGTGCCAGCAGACGAGCGGGCCCCACCTCCTACGAGCAGTACTTC,CASRRAGPTSYEQYF
TRBV19,TRBJ2-3,.,.,TGTGCCAGTAGTGATGAGATATGGGCAGGGACATTTTTGCGTACGCAGTATTTT,CASSDEIWAGTFLRTQYF
TRBV9,TRBJ1-1,.,.,TGTGCCAGCAGCGTAGGTGCGGCGAACACTGAAGCTTTCTTT,CASSVGAANTEAFF
TRBV7-9,TRBJ2-1,.,.,TGTGCCAGCAGCCCAGGCGCGGGCTCCTACAATGAGCAGTTCTTC,CASSPGAGSYNEQFF
TRBV6-5,TRBJ2-7,.,.,TGTGCCAGCAGTTTGACTCTGAGCTCCTACGAGCAGTACTTC,CASSLTLSSYEQYF
TRBV6-5,TRBJ2-7,.,.,TGTGCCAGCAGTTATAAGGGAGGTTACGAGCAGTACTTC,CASSYKGGYEQYF
TRBV10-1,TRBJ2-7,.,TRBD1,TGCGCCAGCTTACGGGACAGGGGGCTCTACGAGCAGTACTTC,CASLRDRGLYEQYF
TRBV6-5,TRBJ2-2,.,TRBD2,TGTGCCAGCAGTTTTAGCGGGAGGGTTTCCGGGGAGCTGTTTTTT,CASSFSGRVSGELFF
TRBV4-1,TRBJ2-3,once,TRBD2,TGCGCCAGCAGCCCAGGACTAGCGGGGACTAGCACAGATACGCAGTATTTT,CASSPGLAGTSTDTQYF
TRBV5-6,TRBJ2-1,once,.,TGCGCCAGCAGCACCGGACAACTATTGATTTCCTACAATGAGCAGTTCTTC,CASSTGQLLISYNEQFF
TRBV28,TRBJ1-4,.,TRBD1,TGTGCCAGCAGTAGTGGGACAGGAGATGAAAAACTGTTTTTT,CASSSGTGDEKLFF
TRBV7-9,TRBJ2-3,.,.,TGTGCCAGCAGCTTAGCGCCGAGGTCTAGCACAGATACGCAGTATTTT,CASSLAPRSSTDTQYF
TRBV2,TRBJ1-2,.,.,TGTGCCAGCAGTGATGGATCAGGATCCTATGGCTACACCTTC,CASSDGSGSYGYTF
TRBV6-1,TRBJ1-1,few,.,TGTGCCAGCAGTGAAGAGACGGGAGCAGGGTCGGAAGCTTTCTTT,CASSEETGAGSEAFF
TRBV4-3,TRBJ2-1,.,.,TGCGCCAGCAGCCAAGTATTAGGTCACGGACAAGGGATATACAATGAGCAGTTCTTC,CASSQVLGHGQGIYNEQFF
TRBV4-1,TRBJ1-1,.,TRBD1,TGCGCCAGCAGCCATACCGGACAGGGCCCTGAAGCTTTCTTT,CASSHTGQGPEAFF
TRBV5-4,TRBJ2-1,.,TRBD2,TGTGCCAGCAGCTTGGGACCGAGCGGACTAGCGGGAGGAGATGAGCAGTTCTTC,CASSLGPSGLAGGDEQFF
TRBV18,TRBJ1-5,.,TRBD1,TGTGCCAGCTCAGGGACAGGCAATCAGCCCCAGCATTTT,CASSGTGNQPQHF
TRBV13,TRBJ1-5,.,TRBD1,TGTGCCAGCAGCATAGGGACAGGCGGCAATCAGCCCCAGCATTTT,CASSIGTGGNQPQHF
TRBV27,TRBJ1-2,.,.,TGTGCCAGCAGTTTCCAACGTGGGGGCGCGGGTGGCTACACCTTC,CASSFQRGGAGGYTF
TRBV30,TRBJ2-3,.,.,TGTGCCTGGAGTGTTGTTGGGACGGGGGGCCGGGATACGCAGTATTTT,CAWSVVGTGGRDTQYF
TRBV10-3,TRBJ2-7,once,TRBD1,TGTGCCATCAGTGCCACTAGGACAGGGTTGGGCGAGCAGTACTTC,CAISATRTGLGEQYF
TRBV6-5,TRBJ2-2,.,.,TGTGCCAGCAGATCCCTTTACACCGGGGAGCTGTTTTTT,CASRSLYTGELFF
TRBV5-4,TRBJ1-2,.,TRBD1,TGTGCCAGCAGCTTGGCCGACAGGGTTCCCTATGGCTACACCTTC,CASSLADRVPYGYTF
TRBV5-1,TRBJ1-4,.,TRBD1,TGCGCCAGCAGCCGCACAGGGGGCGGAGGTGAAAAACTGTTTTTT,CASSRTGGGGEKLFF
TRBV7-6,TRBJ2-2,once,.,TGTGCCAGCAGCCCCCGGACCGGGGAGCTGTTTTTT,CASSPRTGELFF
TRBV5-1,TRBJ2-3,.,.,TGCGCCAGCAGGACTGCTACTAGCACAGATACGCAGTATTTT,CASRTATSTDTQYF
TRBV20-1,TRBJ1-4,.,.,TGCAGTGCGCCCACAAGTGAAAAACTGTTTTTT,CSAPTSEKLFF
TRBV4-1,TRBJ1-2,.,.,TGCGCCAGCAGCCAAGGGGTAAGCGGTCGCTATGGCTACACCTTC,CASSQGVSGRYGYTF
TRBV4-1,TRBJ1-5,.,.,TGCGCCAGCAGCCAGATCAGGGATAGCAATCAGCCCCAGCATTTT,CASSQIRDSNQPQHF
TRBV9,TRBJ2-6,.,TRBD2,TGTGCCAGCAGCCTCCCTGCGGGGGGGACTACCTCCTCTGGGGCCAACGTCCTGACTTTC,CASSLPAGGTTSSGANVLTF
TRBV9,TRBJ2-1,.,TRBD2,TGTGCCAGCAGCCCCCGTGGAGGGACTAGCGGGAACAATGAGCAGTTCTTC,CASSPRGGTSGNNEQFF
TRBV30,TRBJ1-2,.,.,TGTGCCTGGAGTGACAGAAACTATGGCTACACCTTC,CAWSDRNYGYTF
TRBV19,TRBJ1-3,.,.,TGTGCCAGTAGTGTTCAGGACTCCTCTGGAAACACCATATATTTT,CASSVQDSSGNTIYF
TRBV30,TRBJ2-6,.,.,TGTGCCTGGACCTCTGGGGGCCCCTCTGGGGCCAACGTCCTGACTTTC,CAWTSGGPSGANVLTF
TRBV6-6,TRBJ2-1,.,TRBD1,TGTGCCAGCAGCCTGGGACAGAGCTCCTACAATGAGCAGTTCTTC,CASSLGQSSYNEQFF
TRBV19,TRBJ2-1,.,.,TGTGCCAGTAAGGACACCCACAATGAGCAGTTCTTC,CASKDTHNEQFF
TRBV29-1,TRBJ2-5,once,TRBD2,TGCAGCGTTTCGAGCGGGAAAGAGACCCAGTACTTC,CSVSSGKETQYF
TRBV5-6,TRBJ2-1,once,TRBD2,TGTGCCAGCAGGTCGAGCGGGAGGAGGTACAATGAGCAGTTCTTC,CASRSSGRRYNEQFF
TRBV12-5,TRBJ1-1,once,.,TGTGCTAGTGGTTTATCAGAGAACACTGAAGCTTTCTTT,CASGLSENTEAFF
TRBV4-1,TRBJ2-7,.,TRBD2,TGCGCCAGCAGTCCAAGCCCTAGCGGGAGTGTGTACGAGCAGTACTTC,CASSPSPSGSVYEQYF
TRBV19,TRBJ2-2,.,TRBD1,TGTGCCAGTAGTATATGGACAGGGATAGAGTCCGGGGAGCTGTTTTTT,CASSIWTGIESGELFF
TRBV27,TRBJ1-5,.,TRBD1,TGTGCCAGCAGCTACGGGACAGGGCGTAATCAGCCCCAGCATTTT,CASSYGTGRNQPQHF
TRBV4-1,TRBJ2-7,.,.,TGCGCCAGCAGCCAAGATAACGGGAGCGGTCGCGAGCAGTACTTC,CASSQDNGSGREQYF
TRBV11-1,TRBJ2-1,.,.,TGTGCCAGCAGCTTATCACAGGTTGAGCAGTTCTTC,CASSLSQVEQFF